The next 32 T cell receptor beta chains were all read from a single sample in a study of beta chain features in type 1 diabetes. Findings of the study overall: A moderate, significant TCRB CDR3 shortening appeared in type 1 diabetes across four CD4+ subsets.

Which antigens these TCRs recognize remains unknown. Expressed TCRB transcripts were sequenced after all isolated RNA was converted to cDNA. The data were produced by immunoSEQ multiplex PCR, yet TCRdb's version contains in-frame clones alone and is incomplete. The sample consists of about 41,000 clones, approximately 70% of them appearing once. Sequenced input: Tregs from blood. These receptors came from a young man with type 1 diabetes. Some clones in this sample may be carry-over from other donors' samples.

The chain has TRBV5-1 and TRBJ2-5; the match to TRBD2 covers 14 bases. The CDR3 spans 19 residues. J was trimmed by 4 bases and V by 4 bases; bases with no gene match: 15. The germline gives CDR1 SGHRS, CDR2 YFSETQ. The CDR3, as DNA: TGCGCCAGCAGCCCTCAGGGAACGGGACTAGCGGGGGTTCGAGAGACCCAGTACTTC. The encoded protein is CASSPQGTGLAGVRETQYF. The full variable domain, completed using reference TRBV5-1 and TRBJ2-5, is KAGVTQTPRYLIKTRGQQVTLSCSPISGHRSVSWYQQTPGQGLQFLFEYFSETQRNKGNFPGRFSGRQFSNSRSEMNVSTLELGDSALYLCASSPQGTGLAGVRETQYFGPGTRLLVL.

The chain combines TRBV7-2 with TRBJ2-7; 8 nucleotides line up with TRBD1. The CDR3 covers 14 residues. Losses at the gene ends were 5 bases for V and 9 bases for J; bases not matched to a gene: 12. From germline, CDR1 is SGHTA and CDR2 FQGNSA. As DNA, the CDR3 is TGTGCCAGCAGCCTCGTCGGGCAGGGGGCCGGGCAGTACTTC. It yields the protein CASSLVGQGAGQYF.

This clone has just one count. The gene calls are TRBV10-2 and TRBJ1-5, with 10 bases identical to TRBD1. Trimming cost V 3 bases and J 7 bases; bases outside gene matches: 6. Germline CDR1 and CDR2: WSHSY and SAAADI. CDR3 size: 15 residues. The CDR3 here is CASSEWGQGNQPQHF. The CDR3, as DNA: TGCGCCAGCAGTGAATGGGGACAGGGGAACCAGCCCCAGCATTTT.

In its sample, this clone was seen a few times. The gene calls are TRBV5-1 and TRBJ2-3, with 8 bases identical to TRBD2. The germline gives CDR1 SGHRS, CDR2 YFSETQ. After removal of 3 bases from V and 0 bases from J, the junction contained 6 bases not matched to a gene. The CDR3 runs 16 residues. CDR3 in amino acids: CASSSGGLVSTDTQYF. The CDR3 DNA follows: TGCGCCAGCAGCTCTGGGGGACTAGTAAGCACAGATACGCAGTATTTT.

The J gene is TRBJ1-2, the V gene TRBV7-8; D not certain. The CDR3 is 15 amino acids. CDR1 is SGHVS, CDR2 FQNEAQ, per germline. V was trimmed by 3 bases and J by 1 base, leaving 12 bases between them. In nucleotides, the CDR3 is TGTGCCAGCAGCTTGGGTGGAGCCTTTAACTATGGCTACACCTTC. Residues: CASSLGGAFNYGYTF.

This chain connects TRBV11-2 to TRBJ1-5; D call uncertain. V was clipped by 2 bases and J by 6 bases, with 8 bases between them. Looked up from germline, CDR1 is SGHAT and CDR2 is FQNNGV. This CDR3 is 13 amino acids long. CDR3 DNA sequence: TGTGCCAGCAGCTTAAACGCGGTTCAGCCCCAGCATTTT. Its translation: CASSLNAVQPQHF. The whole variable domain, filled in from reference TRBV11-2 and TRBJ1-5, reads EAGVAQSPRYKIIEKRQSVAFWCNPISGHATLYWYQQILGQGPKLLIQFQNNGVVDDSQLPKDRFSAERLKGVDSTLKIQPAKLEDSAVYLCASSLNAVQPQHFGDGTRLSIL.

The chain joins TRBV6-6 to TRBJ2-7, with D perhaps matching TRBD2 (5 bases). The CDR3 contains 13 residues. V was trimmed by 2 bases and J by 7 bases, leaving 12 bases between them. Germline V gene lookup returns CDR1 MNHNY and CDR2 SVGAGI (reference sequence). DNA for the CDR3: TGTGCCAGCAGTTACCTTTTCACGGGGGAGCAGTACTTC. The encoded protein is CASSYLFTGEQYF.

The sample holds a few counts of this clone. The CDR3 here is CASSLFRDTDTQYF. In DNA, the CDR3 is TGTGCCAGCAGCTTATTCCGGGACACAGATACGCAGTATTTT. V usage is TRBV7-2 and J usage is TRBJ2-3; tentative D call: TRBD2 (5 bases). Germline V gene data show CDR1 as SGHTA and CDR2 as FQGNSA. The length of the CDR3 is 14 residues. Deletions cut 2 bases from V and 2 bases from J, with 8 bases between.

This clone turned up a few times. This chain links TRBV7-8 with TRBJ2-3; D may be TRBD1 (7 bases). The ends were cut back, 5 bases at V and 1 base at J, with 13 bases in the middle. The CDR3 extends over 15 amino acids. Germline V lookup: CDR1 SGHVS, CDR2 FQNEAQ. The CDR3 loop is CASSPRDSRTDTQYF. For the CDR3, the DNA is TGTGCCAGCAGCCCGCGGGACAGTCGCACAGATACGCAGTATTTT.

The chain uses TRBV18 and TRBJ2-7, with D perhaps TRBD2 (6 bases). The CDR3 spans 14 residues. CDR1 is KGHSH, CDR2 LQKENI, per germline. The germline V and J ends were trimmed by 6 bases and 5 bases, with 17 bases remaining between them. Written as DNA, the CDR3 is TGTGCCAGCTCTACTAGCTCCGGGACCAACGAGCAGTACTTC. Protein product: CASSTSSGTNEQYF.

For this clone: Other DNA variants within this sample encode the same CDR3. The rearrangement links TRBV28 to TRBJ1-5; weak D call: TRBD1 (6 bases). The CDR3 extends over 14 amino acids. Trimming stripped 7 bases from V and 0 bases from J, with 10 bases between. CDR1 is MDHEN, CDR2 SYDVKM, per germline. The CDR3 DNA sequence: TGTGCCAGCACTCAGGGGCTTAGCAATCAGCCCCAGCATTTT. Translation: CASTQGLSNQPQHF.

V is TRBV23-1 and J is TRBJ1-4, with D tentatively TRBD1 (6 bases). TRBV23-1 is annotated as an ORF whose role is uncertain. V was pared by 3 bases and J by 5 bases, with 13 bases between. The CDR3 contains 15 residues. The CDR3 protein is CASSHPRGGNEKLFF. CDR3 nucleotides: TGCGCCAGCAGTCACCCAAGGGGGGGGAATGAAAAACTGTTTTTT.

This clone appeared a few times. V gene TRBV18 combines with J gene TRBJ2-3, with TRBD2 matching 12 bases. With V trimmed by 5 bases and J by 2 bases, 8 bases remained unmatched. CDR3 length equals 17 residues. Germline V gene data show CDR1 as KGHSH and CDR2 as LQKENI. CDR3 protein: CASSVVTSGGTTDTQYF. In DNA form, the CDR3 reads TGTGCCAGCTCAGTGGTCACTAGCGGGGGGACCACAGATACGCAGTATTTT.

This clone was found a few times. The chain combines TRBV7-2 with TRBJ1-5; 10 positions match TRBD1. Germline CDR1 and CDR2: SGHTA and FQGNSA. The V segment lost 5 bases and the J segment 6 bases; nucleotides outside the gene matches: 7. The CDR3 runs to 15 residues. CDR3 nucleotide sequence: TGTGCCAGCAGCCCCGGGACAGGGGACTTTCAGCCCCAGCATTTT. As protein: CASSPGTGDFQPQHF.

The chain couples TRBV16 to TRBJ1-1; D may be TRBD1 (5 bases). This CDR3 spans 13 amino acids. Per the germline V gene, CDR1 is KGHSY and CDR2 is FQNENV. The V end was cut by 5 bases, the J end by 6 bases, with 13 bases between. The CDR3: CASSAAGVPEAFF. For the CDR3, the DNA is TGTGCCAGCAGCGCGGCGGGGGTCCCTGAAGCTTTCTTT.

This clone has a handful of counts. V is TRBV7-3 and J is TRBJ1-5, with a weak D call TRBD1 (5 bases). Germline values: CDR1 SGHTA, CDR2 FQGTGA. The CDR3 sequence is 13 residues long. V was trimmed by 3 bases and J by 7 bases, leaving 10 bases between them. DNA of the CDR3: TGTGCCAGCAGCTTTACATGGGGCCAGCCCCAGCATTTT. This translates into CASSFTWGQPQHF.

The V call is TRBV5-4, the J call TRBJ1-5; D not certain. Trimming left V 3 bases short and J 6 bases short, with 13 bases between. This CDR3 is built from 14 residues. The V gene's germline CDR1 is SGHNT and CDR2 YYREEE (reference sequence). CDR3 in amino acids: CASSSTSIPQPQHF. The CDR3, as DNA: TGTGCCAGCAGCTCGACAAGTATCCCTCAGCCCCAGCATTTT.

The rearrangement uses TRBV5-6 and TRBJ1-2; D may be TRBD1 (5 bases). Germline V gene sequence: CDR1 SGHDT, CDR2 YYEEEE. The CDR3 runs 14 residues. With 2 bases removed from V and 0 bases from J, the gap between germline ends came to 8 bases. The CDR3 DNA reads TGTGCCAGCAGCTTTTGGGGGGCTAACTATGGCTACACCTTC. This codes for CASSFWGANYGYTF.

This clone has only one observation. This chain links TRBV6-5 with TRBJ1-1, with D possibly being TRBD1 (6 bases). Between the trimmed V and J ends, which lost 6 bases and 3 bases, there was a span of 17 bases. CDR3 length equals 15 residues. From germline, CDR1 is MNHEY and CDR2 SVGAGI. CDR3 DNA sequence: TGTGCCAGCAGATCCTTGAAGGGGGGGTACACTGAAGCTTTCTTT. The encoded protein is CASRSLKGGYTEAFF.

The J gene is TRBJ2-2, the V gene TRBV11-2; D remains ambiguous. The CDR3 spans 12 residues. Germline assignment: CDR1 SGHAT and CDR2 FQNNGV. With 3 bases removed from V and 4 bases from J, the gap between germline ends came to 3 bases. The CDR3 nucleotides read TGTGCCAGCAGCTTTAGCACCGGGGAGCTGTTTTTT. Translated: CASSFSTGELFF.

The rearrangement joins TRBV6-1 to TRBJ2-7; TRBD1 aligns across 8 bases. CDR1 is MNHNS and CDR2 is SASEGT in the germline V gene. The CDR3 sequence is 15 residues long. Trimming removed 6 bases from V and 7 bases from J; junction bases left unmatched: 14. The CDR3 protein is CASRSWRAGGDEQYF. DNA for the CDR3: TGTGCCAGCAGGAGTTGGCGTGCAGGGGGCGATGAGCAGTACTTC.

V and J are TRBV7-9 and TRBJ2-3, with unresolved D. In germline, CDR1 is SEHNR, CDR2 FQNEAQ (reference sequence). The V and J ends lost 2 bases and 0 bases respectively, with 9 bases between them. CDR3 size: 15 residues. CDR3 sequence reads: CASSLRGLSTDTQYF. CDR3 nucleotide sequence: TGTGCCAGCAGCTTACGTGGCCTGAGCACAGATACGCAGTATTTT.

The chain links TRBV5-1 to TRBJ2-1; 8 positions match TRBD2. CDR1 is SGHRS and CDR2 is YFSETQ in the germline V gene. The junction had 10 bases not matched to a gene; V was cut back by 4 bases and J by 10 bases. The CDR3 totals 14 residues. CDR3 DNA: TGCGCCAGCAGCCAGGGACTAGTATGGAGGGAGCAGTTCTTC. This translates into CASSQGLVWREQFF.

V usage is TRBV9 and J usage is TRBJ2-3; 7 bases fit TRBD2. CDR3 length equals 15 residues. The germline CDR1 and CDR2 sequences are SGDLS and YYNGEE. V gave up 4 bases and J gave up 5 bases; unmatched junction bases: 10. The CDR3 spells CASSKGRARGDTQYF. DNA of the CDR3: TGTGCCAGCAGCAAAGGGAGGGCCCGAGGAGATACGCAGTATTTT.

V is TRBV4-3 and J is TRBJ2-5; D unresolved. This CDR3 region has 14 residues. Germline V gene sequence: CDR1 LGHNA, CDR2 YSLEER. V lost 1 base, J lost 5 bases, and 11 bases lay in between. CDR3 sequence reads: CASSQGPGRETQYF. The CDR3 DNA reads as TGCGCCAGCAGCCAAGGGCCCGGCAGGGAGACCCAGTACTTC.

This chain joins TRBV6-5 and TRBJ2-7, with 10 bases aligning to TRBD2. Trimming took 5 bases from V and 2 from J; bases not matched to a gene: 6. Germline V gives CDR1 MNHEY, CDR2 SVGAGI. The CDR3 contains 15 residues. The CDR3 bases are TGTGCCAGCAGTCAACTAGCGGGGCCACCCTACGAGCAGTACTTC. It is translated as CASSQLAGPPYEQYF.

The V and J genes are TRBV6-1 and TRBJ2-1; no definite D call. V shed 3 bases and J shed 9 bases, with 12 bases lying between them. Germline V gene lookup returns CDR1 MNHNS and CDR2 SASEGT. This CDR3 spans 13 amino acids. CDR3: CASSDQFQTEQFF. The CDR3 region has the DNA TGTGCCAGCAGTGATCAGTTTCAAACTGAGCAGTTCTTC.

V is TRBV2 and J is TRBJ2-7; 10 bases agree with TRBD1. Per the germline V gene, CDR1 is SNHLY and CDR2 is FYNNEI. The CDR3 covers 14 residues. V trimming: 6 bases; J trimming: 1 base; junction bases outside the gene matches: 3. CDR3 in amino acids: CASRGQGTSYEQYF. In nucleotides, the CDR3 is TGTGCCAGCAGGGGACAGGGGACTTCCTACGAGCAGTACTTC.

This clone has more than one count but fewer than ten. The chain couples TRBV7-2 to TRBJ2-2; D perhaps matches TRBD1 (6 bases). Germline-derived CDR1 and CDR2 are SGHTA and FQGNSA. This CDR3 is 14 amino acids long. V was pared by 5 bases and J by 6 bases, with 13 bases between. The CDR3 spells CASSRQTGPGELFF. CDR3 nucleotides: TGTGCCAGCAGCAGACAAACAGGGCCCGGGGAGCTGTTTTTT. Using reference TRBV7-2 and TRBJ2-2 for the parts outside the CDR3, the full variable domain is GAGVSQSPSNKVTEKGKDVELRCDPISGHTALYWYRQSLGQGLEFLIYFQGNSAPDKSGLPSDRFSAERTGGSVSTLTIQRTQQEDSAVYLCASSRQTGPGELFFGEGSRLTVL.

This chain connects TRBV10-3 to TRBJ1-2; D gene uncertain. Germline assignment: CDR1 ENHRY and CDR2 SYGVKD. With 6 bases removed from V and 4 bases from J, the gap between germline ends came to 15 bases. This CDR3 region has 14 residues. The CDR3 is CAIRQAGGRYGYTF. The CDR3 coding sequence is TGTGCCATCAGACAAGCGGGAGGACGCTATGGCTACACCTTC.

The rearrangement links TRBV7-2 to TRBJ2-1, with TRBD2 matching 11 bases. Germline V gene data show CDR1 as SGHTA and CDR2 as FQGNSA. This CDR3 region has 18 residues. V gave up 1 base and J gave up 4 bases; unmatched junction bases: 9. CDR3 loop: CASSLEASGGPGYNEQFF. The CDR3 nucleotides read TGTGCCAGCAGCTTAGAGGCTAGCGGGGGGCCAGGTTACAATGAGCAGTTCTTC.

The chain combines TRBV7-9 with TRBJ2-1; possibly TRBD2 for D (5 bases). CDR1 SEHNR and CDR2 FQNEAQ come from the germline V gene (reference sequence). Deletions cut 5 bases from V and 0 bases from J, with 11 bases between. The CDR3 is 15 residues long. The CDR3 protein is CASSRTAGSYNEQFF. As DNA, the CDR3 is TGTGCCAGCAGCCGGACGGCGGGCTCCTACAATGAGCAGTTCTTC. The full variable domain, with the rest looked up from reference TRBV7-9 and TRBJ2-1, is DTGVSQNPRHKITKRGQNVTFRCDPISEHNRLYWYRQTLGQGPEFLTYFQNEAQLEKSRLLSDRFSAERPKGSFSTLEIQRTEQGDSAMYLCASSRTAGSYNEQFFGPGTRLTVL.